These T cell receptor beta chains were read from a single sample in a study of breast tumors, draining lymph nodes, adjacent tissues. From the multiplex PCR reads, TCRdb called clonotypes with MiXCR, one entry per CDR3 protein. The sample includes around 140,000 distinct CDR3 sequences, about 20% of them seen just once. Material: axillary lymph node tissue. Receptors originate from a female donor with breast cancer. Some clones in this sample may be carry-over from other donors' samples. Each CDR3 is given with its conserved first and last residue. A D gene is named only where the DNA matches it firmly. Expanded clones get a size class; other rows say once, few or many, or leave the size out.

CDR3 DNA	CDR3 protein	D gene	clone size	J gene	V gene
TGTGCCAGCAGTCTCCCCAGGAACAATGAGCAGTTCTTC	CASSLPRNNEQFF	.	many	TRBJ2-1	TRBV12-3/TRBV12-4
TGCAGTGCCCAAAACTCGGGTAGCGGGAGAATCTACGAGCAGTACTTC	CSAQNSGSGRIYEQYF	TRBD2	many	TRBJ2-7	TRBV20-1
TGTGCCACCACGAGTCCGGGACTAGCGGAAGAGACCCAGTACTTC	CATTSPGLAEETQYF	TRBD2	few	TRBJ2-5	TRBV28
TGTGCCAGCAGCATCATCCCCTCCCCAGATACGCAGTATTTT	CASSIIPSPDTQYF	.	many	TRBJ2-3	TRBV11-1
TGTGCCTGGCGCCAGGGGAGGTCCTACGAGCAGTACTTC	CAWRQGRSYEQYF	.	many	TRBJ2-7	TRBV30
TGTGCCAGCAGCCACGGTAGGGGGGGCGGGAGCTCCTACAATAAGCAGTTCTTC	CASSHGRGGGSSYNKQFF	.	.	TRBJ2-1	TRBV4-2
TGTGCCAGCAGTGGACAGGGTTTGGCCACCGGGGAGCTGTTTTTT	CASSGQGLATGELFF	TRBD1	.	TRBJ2-2	TRBV6-1
TGTGCCAGCAAACCTCAGACTGGGAACACCGGGGAGCTGTTTTTT	CASKPQTGNTGELFF	.	many	TRBJ2-2	TRBV7-9
TGTGCCATCAGTGAGTGGGGGACAATGAGAAGTGCGCAGTACTTC	CAISEWGTMRSAQYF	.	many	TRBJ2-7	TRBV10-3
TGTGCCATCAGTTTTCATCCCCCCCGGGGACAAAGTAATTCACCCCTCCACTTT	CAISFHPPRGQSNSPLHF	.	many	TRBJ1-6	TRBV10-3
TGCAGCGTTAGCGGGAGCCCGCCGGATACGCAGTATTTT	CSVSGSPPDTQYF	TRBD2	.	TRBJ2-3	TRBV29-1
TGTGCCAGCAGGGGAGCGGGGTTATATAATTCACCCCTCCACTTT	CASRGAGLYNSPLHF	.	few	TRBJ1-6	TRBV28
TGTGCCACCGGGGGGGTAGGGGGTTTCGAGCAGTTCTTC	CATGGVGGFEQFF	.	many	TRBJ2-1	TRBV24-1
TGTGCCAGCAGCCAACGCCCCTCTGGGGCCAACGTCCTGACTTTC	CASSQRPSGANVLTF	.	few	TRBJ2-6	TRBV14
TGTGCCAGCAGCCAAGCGGGGAGCTCTGGAAACACCATATATTTT	CASSQAGSSGNTIYF	.	few	TRBJ1-3	TRBV3-1
TGCGCCAGCAGCGAAGGGAGCTCCTACGAGCAGTACTTC	CASSEGSSYEQYF	.	many	TRBJ2-7	TRBV5-1
TGCAGTGGACAGGGAGGAAGCAATGAGCAGTTCTTC	CSGQGGSNEQFF	.	.	TRBJ2-1	TRBV20-1
TGTGCCAGCAGTTTGGAGGCGGGACCAACCTACGAGCAGTACTTC	CASSLEAGPTYEQYF	.	many	TRBJ2-7	TRBV6-1
TGTGCTAGCGGTGGCAAGCTAGCGAGCGCCGGGGAGCTGTTTTTT	CASGGKLASAGELFF	.	many	TRBJ2-2	TRBV7-7
TGTGCCAGCAGCTCCCCCTGCGGGAGGGCCAGTGAGCAGTACTTC	CASSSPCGRASEQYF	TRBD2	.	TRBJ2-7	TRBV5-4
TGCAGTGCTAAAAGGACAGGGGGAAACTATGGCTACACCTTC	CSAKRTGGNYGYTF	TRBD1	many	TRBJ1-2	TRBV20-1
TGTGCCAGCAGCTTCGGGACAGGCAGGGGCAACTATGGCTACACCTTC	CASSFGTGRGNYGYTF	TRBD1	few	TRBJ1-2	TRBV5-4
TGTGCCAGCAGCTACGACAGGGTCCCAGAGACCCAGTACTTC	CASSYDRVPETQYF	TRBD1	many	TRBJ2-5	TRBV7-9
TGCAGCGTTGGGGATACCCGGGACCAGTACTTC	CSVGDTRDQYF	.	many	TRBJ2-5	TRBV29-1
TGTGCCAGCAGATGGGACTCTAATAATTCACCCCTCCACTTT	CASRWDSNNSPLHF	.	many	TRBJ1-6	TRBV6-5
TGCGCCAGCAGCCAAGTCCTCGGACAAGAGACCCAGTACTTC	CASSQVLGQETQYF	.	many	TRBJ2-5	TRBV4-1
TGTGCCAGTAGTATCCTTAAGGGCTACGAGCAGTACTTC	CASSILKGYEQYF	.	many	TRBJ2-7	TRBV19
TGTGCCAGCAGACGGCCCGGGGAGCTGTTTTTT	CASRRPGELFF	.	many	TRBJ2-2	TRBV2
TGTGCCAGCAGCTCCAGACTAGCGGGAGGGCACGAGACCCAGTACTTC	CASSSRLAGGHETQYF	TRBD2	many	TRBJ2-5	TRBV7-9
TGCAGTGCTCCCAAGGAGTCGAGGAACGAGCAGTACTTC	CSAPKESRNEQYF	.	many	TRBJ2-7	TRBV20-1
TGTGCCAGCAGCTTAGGGGGACTAGCGGTCGAGCAGTACTTC	CASSLGGLAVEQYF	TRBD2	few	TRBJ2-7	TRBV7-2
TGTGCCAGCAGTTTAGGGTCCAGGGGCCGTCAGCCCCAGCATTTT	CASSLGSRGRQPQHF	.	.	TRBJ1-5	TRBV12-3/TRBV12-4
TGTGCCAGCAGTTCCAGTTTCGGGCGCACAGATACGCAGTATTTT	CASSSSFGRTDTQYF	.	many	TRBJ2-3	TRBV12-3/TRBV12-4
TGTGCCAGCAGCCAAGGGACAGGGAAAAATTCACCCCTCCACTTT	CASSQGTGKNSPLHF	TRBD1	many	TRBJ1-6	TRBV3-1
TGTGCCAGCAGTTATCAGGGGGGCCTACAAGAGACCCAGTACTTC	CASSYQGGLQETQYF	.	many	TRBJ2-5	TRBV6-6
TGTGCCAGCAGTTACTCGAGGACAGGGGGGGAGACCCAGTACTTC	CASSYSRTGGETQYF	TRBD1	many	TRBJ2-5	TRBV6-5
TGTGCCAGCAGTTTCTCCAGCTTTTACGAGCAGTACTTC	CASSFSSFYEQYF	.	many	TRBJ2-7	TRBV12-3/TRBV12-4
TGTGCCAGCAGCTATAACACGGGGGGACAGGTGGACTGTGGCTACACCTTC	CASSYNTGGQVDCGYTF	TRBD1	.	TRBJ1-2	TRBV7-3
TGTGCCAGCAGCTTAGAGGGACTGTATCTTTATTTT	CASSLEGLYLYF	.	many	TRBJ2-3	TRBV11-3
TGTGCCAGCAATTGGCAAGGCACAGATACGCAGTATTTT	CASNWQGTDTQYF	.	.	TRBJ2-3	TRBV6-1
TGTGCCAGCAGCCCCCCGGACTATGGCTACACCTTC	CASSPPDYGYTF	.	many	TRBJ1-2	TRBV6-6
TGTGCCAGCAGTTTGGGCGACAGGGTTCAGCCCCAGCATTTT	CASSLGDRVQPQHF	TRBD1	many	TRBJ1-5	TRBV12-3/TRBV12-4
TGCGCCAGCAGCCTCCAGGGTGAGGGCGGGGAGCTGTTTTTT	CASSLQGEGGELFF	.	.	TRBJ2-2	TRBV5-1
TGCAGCGTTGAAGGCGGATTCGACGCCAACAATGAGCAGTTCTTC	CSVEGGFDANNEQFF	.	many	TRBJ2-1	TRBV29-1
TGTGCCAGCAGGGGCGGGAGCCATACCGGGGAGCTGTTTTTT	CASRGGSHTGELFF	TRBD2	few	TRBJ2-2	TRBV7-2
TGTGCCAGCAGCTCCGGACAGTCAGTTAGTGGCTACACCTTC	CASSSGQSVSGYTF	.	many	TRBJ1-2	TRBV7-8
TGTGCCAGCACTCGACAGGGAGCCTACAATGAGCAGTTCTTC	CASTRQGAYNEQFF	TRBD1	many	TRBJ2-1	TRBV7-9
TGTGCCAGCAGCTTATCACGGTCCTACAATGAGCAGTTCTTC	CASSLSRSYNEQFF	.	few	TRBJ2-1	TRBV7-9
TGTGCCAGCAGCAGCCAAAAGAAAGGACGGGCCAACACTGAAGCTTTCTTT	CASSSQKKGRANTEAFF	.	.	TRBJ1-1	TRBV7-2
TGTGCCAGCAGTGACGGCTCCCAGGGCTATGGCTACACCTTC	CASSDGSQGYGYTF	.	many	TRBJ1-2	TRBV25-1
TGCAGTGCTAGATCTCTTCGTGGGACAGCGAACACCGGGGAGCTGTTTTTT	CSARSLRGTANTGELFF	TRBD1	many	TRBJ2-2	TRBV20-1
TGTGCCACCAGGGGGGAGCGCACAGATACGCAGTATTTT	CATRGERTDTQYF	.	many	TRBJ2-3	TRBV24-1
TGTGCCAGCAGCCAAGATCTCCTAAACATTCAGTACTTC	CASSQDLLNIQYF	.	.	TRBJ2-4	TRBV14
TGTGCCAGTAGTTCCCCGGGGAGGCTAAACACCGGGGAGCTGTTTTTT	CASSSPGRLNTGELFF	.	.	TRBJ2-2	TRBV19
TGTGCCAGCAGACCCGGGACTCGTAATGAGCAGTTCTTC	CASRPGTRNEQFF	.	many	TRBJ2-1	TRBV11-3
TGTGCCAGTAGTACCCACAGGGGAACTAATGAAAAACTGTTTTTT	CASSTHRGTNEKLFF	TRBD1	many	TRBJ1-4	TRBV19
TGTGCCAGCTCACCACCGGAGGTCGGGTCGTACCAAGAGACCCAGTACTTC	CASSPPEVGSYQETQYF	.	few	TRBJ2-5	TRBV18